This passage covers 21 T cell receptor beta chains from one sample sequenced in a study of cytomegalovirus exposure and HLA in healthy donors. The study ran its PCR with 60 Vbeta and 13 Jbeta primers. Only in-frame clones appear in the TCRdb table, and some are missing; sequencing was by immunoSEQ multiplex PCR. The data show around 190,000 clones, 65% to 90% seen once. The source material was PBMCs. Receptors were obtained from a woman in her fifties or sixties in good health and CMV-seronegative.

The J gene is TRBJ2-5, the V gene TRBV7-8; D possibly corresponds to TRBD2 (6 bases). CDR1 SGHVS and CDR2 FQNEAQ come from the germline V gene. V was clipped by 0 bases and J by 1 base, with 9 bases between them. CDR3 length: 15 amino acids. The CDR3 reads CASSLARGRQETQYF. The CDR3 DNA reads TGTGCCAGCAGCTTAGCGCGGGGACGCCAAGAGACCCAGTACTTC. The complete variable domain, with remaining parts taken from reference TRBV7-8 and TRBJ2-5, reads GAGVSQSPRYKVAKRGQDVALRCDPISGHVSLFWYQQALGQGPEFLTYFQNEAQLDKSGLPSDRFFAERPEGSVSTLKIQRTQQEDSAVYLCASSLARGRQETQYFGPGTRLLVL.

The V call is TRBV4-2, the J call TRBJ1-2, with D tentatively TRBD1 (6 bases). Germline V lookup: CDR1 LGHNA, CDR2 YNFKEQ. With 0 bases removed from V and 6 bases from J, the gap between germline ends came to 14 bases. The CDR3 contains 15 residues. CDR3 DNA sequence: TGTGCCAGCAGCCAAGATGGTGGCAGGGGAAATGGCTACACCTTC. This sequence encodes CASSQDGGRGNGYTF.

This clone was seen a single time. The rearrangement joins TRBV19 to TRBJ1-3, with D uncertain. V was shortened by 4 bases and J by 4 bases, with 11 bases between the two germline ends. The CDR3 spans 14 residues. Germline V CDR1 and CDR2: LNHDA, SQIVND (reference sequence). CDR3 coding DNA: TGTGCCAGTAGTACACGAGGGTCCGGAAACACCATATATTTT. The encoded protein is CASSTRGSGNTIYF.

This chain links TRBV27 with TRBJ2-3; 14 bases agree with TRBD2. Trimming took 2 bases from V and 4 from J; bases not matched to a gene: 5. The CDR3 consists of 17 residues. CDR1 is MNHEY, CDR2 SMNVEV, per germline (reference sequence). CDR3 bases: TGTGCCAGCAGTTTAAGGGGACTAGCGGGAGAGTCAGATACGCAGTATTTT. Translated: CASSLRGLAGESDTQYF.

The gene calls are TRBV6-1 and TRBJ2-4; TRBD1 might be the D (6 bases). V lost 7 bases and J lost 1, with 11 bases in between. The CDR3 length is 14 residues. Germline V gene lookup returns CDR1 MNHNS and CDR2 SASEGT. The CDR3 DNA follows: TGTGCCAGCATCGGCCAGGGGGCCAAAAACATTCAGTACTTC. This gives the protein CASIGQGAKNIQYF.

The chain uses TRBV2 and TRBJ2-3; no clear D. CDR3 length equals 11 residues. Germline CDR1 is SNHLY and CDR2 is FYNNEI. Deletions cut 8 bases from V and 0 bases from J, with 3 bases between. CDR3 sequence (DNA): TGTGCCAGCTCAAGCACAGATACGCAGTATTTT. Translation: CASSSTDTQYF.

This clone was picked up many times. The CDR3 protein is CASSYPGGTDTQYF. For the CDR3, the DNA is TGTGCCAGCAGTTACCCAGGCGGCACAGATACGCAGTATTTT. V gene TRBV6-5 combines with J gene TRBJ2-3; no clear D. The germline V gene encodes CDR1 MNHEY and CDR2 SVGAGI. This CDR3 region has 14 residues. V lost 2 bases to trimming and J lost 1 base, with 7 bases between them.

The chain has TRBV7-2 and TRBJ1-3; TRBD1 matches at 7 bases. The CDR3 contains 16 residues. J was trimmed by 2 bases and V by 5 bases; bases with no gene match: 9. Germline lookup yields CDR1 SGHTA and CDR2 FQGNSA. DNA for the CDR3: TGTGCCAGCAGCATAGGGGGCACGGTTACTGGAAACACCATATATTTT. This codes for CASSIGGTVTGNTIYF.

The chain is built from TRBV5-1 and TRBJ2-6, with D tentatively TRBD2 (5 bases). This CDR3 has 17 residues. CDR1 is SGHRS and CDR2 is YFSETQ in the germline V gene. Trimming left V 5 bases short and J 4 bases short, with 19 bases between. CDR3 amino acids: CASSKNEGGFGANVLTF. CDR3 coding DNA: TGCGCCAGCAGTAAAAACGAGGGCGGTTTCGGGGCCAACGTCCTGACTTTC.

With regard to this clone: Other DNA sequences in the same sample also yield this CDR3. The CDR3, as DNA: TGTGCCAGCAGCTTTAGCGGTAGCTCCTACGAGCAGTACTTC. This sequence encodes CASSFSGSSYEQYF. The chain employs TRBV5-5 and TRBJ2-7, with D possibly matching TRBD2 (6 bases). This CDR3 comprises 14 residues. V lost 2 bases and J 0 bases, leaving 9 bases between the germline ends. From germline, CDR1 is SGHKS and CDR2 YYEKEE (reference sequence).

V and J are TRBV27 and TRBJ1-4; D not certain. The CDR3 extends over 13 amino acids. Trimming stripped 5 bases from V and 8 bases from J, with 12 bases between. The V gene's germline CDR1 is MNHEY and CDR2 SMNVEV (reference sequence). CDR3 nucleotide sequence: TGTGCCAGCAGTCGCGGGGTGTGGGAAAAACTGTTTTTT. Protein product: CASSRGVWEKLFF. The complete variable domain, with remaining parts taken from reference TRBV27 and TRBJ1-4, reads EAQVTQNPRYLITVTGKKLTVTCSQNMNHEYMSWYRQDPGLGLRQIYYSMNVEVTDKGDVPEGYKVSRKEKRNFPLILESPSPNQTSLYFCASSRGVWEKLFFGSGTQLSVL.

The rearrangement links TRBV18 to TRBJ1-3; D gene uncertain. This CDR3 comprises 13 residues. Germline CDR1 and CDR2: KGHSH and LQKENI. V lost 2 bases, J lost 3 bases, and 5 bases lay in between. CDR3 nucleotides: TGTGCCAGCTCACCATCCCGTGGAAACACCATATATTTT. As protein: CASSPSRGNTIYF. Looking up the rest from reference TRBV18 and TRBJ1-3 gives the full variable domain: NAGVMQNPRHLVRRRGQEARLRCSPMKGHSHVYWYRQLPEEGLKFMVYLQKENIIDESGMPKERFSAEFPKEGPSILRIQQVVRGDSAAYFCASSPSRGNTIYFGEGSWLTVV.

CDR3 DNA sequence: TGTGCCAGCAGCTTAGGTATTTCCCTTTACAATGAGCAGTTCTTC. Amino acids: CASSLGISLYNEQFF. The chain joins TRBV11-3 to TRBJ2-1; the D is unclear. This CDR3 region has 15 residues. Germline assignment: CDR1 SGHNT and CDR2 YENEEA. V lost 1 base and J 4 bases, leaving 11 bases between the germline ends.

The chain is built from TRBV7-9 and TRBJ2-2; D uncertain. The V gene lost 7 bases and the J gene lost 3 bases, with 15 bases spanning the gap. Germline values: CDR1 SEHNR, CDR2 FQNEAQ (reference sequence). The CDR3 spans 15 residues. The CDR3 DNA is TGTGCCAGCATCCCCCTAACCTCTGACACCGGGGAGCTGTTTTTT. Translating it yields CASIPLTSDTGELFF.

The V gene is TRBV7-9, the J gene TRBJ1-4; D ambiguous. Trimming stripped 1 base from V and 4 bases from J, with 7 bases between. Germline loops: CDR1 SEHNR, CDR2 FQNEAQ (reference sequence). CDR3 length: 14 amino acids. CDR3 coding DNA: TGTGCCAGCAGCTTAGTTCCCAGTAATGAAAAACTGTTTTTT. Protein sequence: CASSLVPSNEKLFF.

CDR3 sequence reads: CASSLGLARETQYF. CDR3 coding DNA: TGTGCCAGCAGCTTGGGACTAGCGAGGGAGACCCAGTACTTC. The chain has TRBV7-9 and TRBJ2-5, with 10 bases fitting TRBD2. Trimming took 3 bases from V and 5 from J; bases not matched to a gene: 3. Germline lookup yields CDR1 SEHNR and CDR2 FQNEAQ (reference sequence). The CDR3 consists of 14 residues.

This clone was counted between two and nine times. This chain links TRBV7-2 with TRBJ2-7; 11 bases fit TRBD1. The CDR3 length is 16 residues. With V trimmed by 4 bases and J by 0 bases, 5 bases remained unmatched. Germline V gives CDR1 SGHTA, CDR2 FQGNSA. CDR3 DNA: TGTGCCAGCAGCTCACCCGGGACAGGGGGCTCCTACGAGCAGTACTTC. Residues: CASSSPGTGGSYEQYF.

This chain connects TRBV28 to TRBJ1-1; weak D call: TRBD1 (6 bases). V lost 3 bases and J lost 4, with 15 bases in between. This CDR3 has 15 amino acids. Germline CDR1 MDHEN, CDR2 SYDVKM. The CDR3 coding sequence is TGTGCCAGCAGTTTCACAGGGAAGTTTGGCACTGAAGCTTTCTTT. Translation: CASSFTGKFGTEAFF.

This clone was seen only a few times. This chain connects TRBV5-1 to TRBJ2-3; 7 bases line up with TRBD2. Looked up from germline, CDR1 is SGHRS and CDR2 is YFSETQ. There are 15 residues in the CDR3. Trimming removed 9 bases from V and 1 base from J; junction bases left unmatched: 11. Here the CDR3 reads CATSVGRAGTDTQYF. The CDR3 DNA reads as TGCGCCACCTCGGTAGGGAGGGCCGGCACAGATACGCAGTATTTT.

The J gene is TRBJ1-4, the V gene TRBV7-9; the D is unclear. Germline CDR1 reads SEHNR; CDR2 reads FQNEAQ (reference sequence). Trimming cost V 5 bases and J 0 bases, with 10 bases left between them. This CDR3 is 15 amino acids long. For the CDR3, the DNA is TGTGCCAGCAGCCTGGGCCTTGCAACTAATGAAAAACTGTTTTTT. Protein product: CASSLGLATNEKLFF.

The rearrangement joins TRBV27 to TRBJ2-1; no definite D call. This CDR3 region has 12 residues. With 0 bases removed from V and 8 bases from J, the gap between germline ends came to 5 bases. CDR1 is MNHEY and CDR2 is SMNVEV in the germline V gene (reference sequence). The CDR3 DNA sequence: TGTGCCAGCAGTTTATCCGGGTATGAGCAGTTCTTC. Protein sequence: CASSLSGYEQFF.